What follows describes a single TCR beta chain. The target antigen is unknown. This entry belongs to a study of cytomegalovirus exposure and HLA in healthy donors. PCR was performed using 60 Vbeta and 13 Jbeta primers. Profiled with immunoSEQ multiplex PCR; TCRdb holds only in-frame clones, not every one. The table shows approximately 120,000 clones, with around 86% occurring only once. Study-level results: Most TCR sequences were uncommon, yet certain public TCRs appeared in many donors. Most TCR beta V segments were productive about 87% or about 30% of the time in an earlier analysis.

Unmatched junction bases numbered 1, after V lost 2 bases and J lost 10 bases. The germline V gene has CDR1 ENHRY and CDR2 SYGVKD. There are 13 residues in the CDR3. The chain recombines TRBV10-3 with TRBJ1-6; 8 positions agree with TRBD1. This sequence was found in a young woman in good health and CMV-seronegative. The material sequenced was PBMCs. The CDR3 protein is CAISEDRGSPLHF. CDR3 in DNA: TGTGCCATCAGTGAGGACAGGGGCTCACCCCTCCACTTT.